This TCR beta chain is from a study of blood T cell repertoires in COVID-19. This clone appeared a few times. The germline V gene has CDR1 SGHRS and CDR2 YFSETQ. The CDR3 sequence is 14 residues long. V was cut by 3 bases and J by 2 bases, with 11 bases left in between. The assay was immunoSEQ multiplex PCR, and TCRdb's table has in-frame clones only and misses some. The sample contains around 150,000 clones, about 85% of which appear only once. The source material was peripheral blood. The rearrangement uses TRBV5-1 and TRBJ1-1; the D gene is possibly TRBD1 (6 bases). The source of this sequence is a human donor with acute or convalescent COVID-19. The donor label of this sample is uncertain. DNA for the CDR3: TGCGCCAGCAGCTCTGGACAGTCCAACACTGAAGCTTTCTTT. This codes for CASSSGQSNTEAFF.